Listed below are T cell receptor beta chains from one sample, sequenced in a study of spatial heterogeneity in lung cancer. TCRdb reanalysed the 5' RACE reads using MiXCR and keeps one entry per CDR3 protein. The repertoire includes about 24,000 distinct CDR3 sequences, 8.8% of them detected once, and around 7% sits in the top ten. This specimen was lung tumor tissue, taken at surgery. All receptors come from a male donor with early-stage non-small cell lung cancer. Both conserved end residues are part of each CDR3.

CASSANSGETEAFF	TRBV7-2	TRBJ1-1
CASSLAFQGYQETQYF	TRBV7-2	TRBJ2-5
CASSYEKPEQFF	TRBV11-1	TRBJ2-1
CASSPQGLIAEQFF	TRBV18	TRBJ2-1
CASSSLTDTQYF	TRBV7-2	TRBJ2-3
CSASGFIYNEQFF	TRBV20-1	TRBJ2-1
CARGEGTNEQYF	TRBV10-3	TRBJ2-7
CASSFLSGAKNIQYF	TRBV5-6	TRBJ2-4
CASSLVRGGELFF	TRBV5-1	TRBJ2-2
CASSKTSGTRGETQYF	TRBV21-1	TRBJ2-5
CASSQERFIFQGNEQFF	TRBV3-1	TRBJ2-1
CASSSGTTDTQYF	TRBV7-2	TRBJ2-3
CASSVLDLRYGYTF	TRBV28	TRBJ1-2
CAIGEPGFTDTQYF	TRBV10-3	TRBJ2-3
CASSVGQGSMNTEAFF	TRBV9	TRBJ1-1
CASSLAPGPENIQYF	TRBV7-2	TRBJ2-4
CASSVAGQFNEKLFF	TRBV9	TRBJ1-4